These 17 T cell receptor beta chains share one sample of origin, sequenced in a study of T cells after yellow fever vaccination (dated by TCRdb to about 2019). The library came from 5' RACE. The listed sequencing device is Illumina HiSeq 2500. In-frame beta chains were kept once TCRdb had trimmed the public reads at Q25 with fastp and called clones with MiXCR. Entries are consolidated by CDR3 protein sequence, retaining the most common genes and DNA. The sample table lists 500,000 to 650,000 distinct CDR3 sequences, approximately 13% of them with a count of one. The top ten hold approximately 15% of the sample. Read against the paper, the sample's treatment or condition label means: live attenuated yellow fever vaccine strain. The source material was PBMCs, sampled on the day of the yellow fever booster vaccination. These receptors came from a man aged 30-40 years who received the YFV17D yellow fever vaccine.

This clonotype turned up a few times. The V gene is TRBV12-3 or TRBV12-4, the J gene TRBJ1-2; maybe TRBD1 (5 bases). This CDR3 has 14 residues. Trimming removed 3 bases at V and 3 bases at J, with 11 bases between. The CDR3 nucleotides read TGTGCCAGCAGTTTGGGCAGGGCTGACTATGGCTACACCTTC. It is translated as CASSLGRADYGYTF.

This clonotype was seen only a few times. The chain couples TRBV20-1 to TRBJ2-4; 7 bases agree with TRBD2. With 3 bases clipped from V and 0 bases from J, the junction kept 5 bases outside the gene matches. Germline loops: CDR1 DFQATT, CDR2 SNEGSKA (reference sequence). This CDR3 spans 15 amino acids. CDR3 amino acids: CSASHRGRAKNIQYF. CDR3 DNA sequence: TGCAGTGCTAGTCATCGCGGGAGAGCCAAAAACATTCAGTACTTC.

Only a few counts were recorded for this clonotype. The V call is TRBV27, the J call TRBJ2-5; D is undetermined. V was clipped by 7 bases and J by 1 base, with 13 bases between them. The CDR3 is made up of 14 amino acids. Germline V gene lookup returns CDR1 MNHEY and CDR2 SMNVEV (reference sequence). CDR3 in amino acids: CASMSWGTQETQYF. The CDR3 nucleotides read TGTGCCAGCATGAGTTGGGGTACCCAAGAGACCCAGTACTTC.

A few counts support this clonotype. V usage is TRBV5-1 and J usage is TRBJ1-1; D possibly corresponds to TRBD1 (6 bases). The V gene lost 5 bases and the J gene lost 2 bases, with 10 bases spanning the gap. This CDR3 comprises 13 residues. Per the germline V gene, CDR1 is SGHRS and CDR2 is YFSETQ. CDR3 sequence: CASRRTVNTEAFF. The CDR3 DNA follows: TGCGCCAGCAGACGGACAGTCAACACTGAAGCTTTCTTT.

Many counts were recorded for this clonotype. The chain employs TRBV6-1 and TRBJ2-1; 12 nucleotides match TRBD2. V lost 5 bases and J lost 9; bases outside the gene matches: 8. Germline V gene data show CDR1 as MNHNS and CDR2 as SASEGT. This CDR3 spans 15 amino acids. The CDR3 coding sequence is TGTGCCAGCAGTCCACTAGCGGGAGGCCCCGGTGAGCAGTTCTTC. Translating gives CASSPLAGGPGEQFF.

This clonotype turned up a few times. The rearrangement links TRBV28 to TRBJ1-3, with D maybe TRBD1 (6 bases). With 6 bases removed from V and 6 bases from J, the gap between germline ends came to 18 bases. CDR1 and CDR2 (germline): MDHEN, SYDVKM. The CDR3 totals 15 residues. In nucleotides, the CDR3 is TGTGCCAGCAGGGGGGGGGCAGGGCTTGAAAACACCATATATTTT. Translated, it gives CASRGGAGLENTIYF.

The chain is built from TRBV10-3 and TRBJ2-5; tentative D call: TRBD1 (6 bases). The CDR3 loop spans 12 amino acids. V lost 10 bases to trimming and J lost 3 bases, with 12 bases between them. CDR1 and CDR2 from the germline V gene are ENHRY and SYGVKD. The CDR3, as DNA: TGTGCCACCATGACAGGTGAAGAGACCCAGTACTTC. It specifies CATMTGEETQYF.

The CDR3 sequence is CSPLAGASTDTQYF. Written as DNA, the CDR3 is TGCAGTCCCCTAGCGGGAGCGAGCACAGATACGCAGTATTTT. The genes are TRBV20-1 and TRBJ2-3; 10 bases map to TRBD2. This CDR3 has 14 residues. CDR1 and CDR2 (germline): DFQATT, SNEGSKA (reference sequence). With 8 bases clipped from V and 0 bases from J, the junction kept 5 bases outside the gene matches.

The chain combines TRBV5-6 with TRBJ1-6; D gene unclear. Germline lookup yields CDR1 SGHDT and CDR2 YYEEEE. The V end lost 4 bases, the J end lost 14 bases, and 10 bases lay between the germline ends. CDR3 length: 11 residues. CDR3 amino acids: CASSLHGALHF. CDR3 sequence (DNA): TGTGCCAGCAGCCTCCACGGGGCCCTCCACTTT.

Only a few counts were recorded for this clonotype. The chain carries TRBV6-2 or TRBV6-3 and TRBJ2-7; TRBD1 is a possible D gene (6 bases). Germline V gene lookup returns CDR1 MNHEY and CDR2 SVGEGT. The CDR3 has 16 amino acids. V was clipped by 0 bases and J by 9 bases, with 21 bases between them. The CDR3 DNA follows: TGTGCCAGCAGTTACTCATCATACAGGGTTCGAAGCGGGCAGTACTTC. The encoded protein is CASSYSSYRVRSGQYF.

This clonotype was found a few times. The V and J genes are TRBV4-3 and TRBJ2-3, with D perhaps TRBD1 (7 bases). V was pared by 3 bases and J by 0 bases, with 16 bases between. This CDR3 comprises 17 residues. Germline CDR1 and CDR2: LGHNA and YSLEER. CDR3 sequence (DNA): TGCGCCAGCAGCCATACGACCAGGGGGACTAGCACAGATACGCAGTATTTT. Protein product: CASSHTTRGTSTDTQYF.

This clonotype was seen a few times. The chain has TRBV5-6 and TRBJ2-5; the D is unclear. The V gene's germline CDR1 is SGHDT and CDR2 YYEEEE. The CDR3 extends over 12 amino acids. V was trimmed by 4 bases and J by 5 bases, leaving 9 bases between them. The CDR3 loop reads CASSQLSETQYF. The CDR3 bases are TGTGCCAGCAGCCAGCTGTCGGAGACCCAGTACTTC.

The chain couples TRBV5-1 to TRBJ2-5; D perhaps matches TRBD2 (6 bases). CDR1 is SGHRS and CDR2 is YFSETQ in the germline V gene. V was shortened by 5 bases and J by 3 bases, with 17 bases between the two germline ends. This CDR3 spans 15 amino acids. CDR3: CASRRRLAPKETQYF. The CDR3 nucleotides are TGCGCCAGCAGAAGGCGTCTAGCGCCCAAAGAGACCCAGTACTTC.

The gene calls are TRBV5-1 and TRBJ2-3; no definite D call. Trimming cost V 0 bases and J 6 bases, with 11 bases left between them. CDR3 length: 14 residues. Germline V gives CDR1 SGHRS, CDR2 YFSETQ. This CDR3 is CASSLGAIQDTQYF. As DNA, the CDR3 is TGCGCCAGCAGCTTGGGAGCGATTCAGGATACGCAGTATTTT.

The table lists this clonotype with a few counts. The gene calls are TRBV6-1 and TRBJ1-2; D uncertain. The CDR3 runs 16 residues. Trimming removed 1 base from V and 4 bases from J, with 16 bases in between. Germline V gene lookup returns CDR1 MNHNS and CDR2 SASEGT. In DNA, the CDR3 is TGTGCCAGCAGTGAAGAGACATCGACCGCCTTCTATGGCTACACCTTC. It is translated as CASSEETSTAFYGYTF.

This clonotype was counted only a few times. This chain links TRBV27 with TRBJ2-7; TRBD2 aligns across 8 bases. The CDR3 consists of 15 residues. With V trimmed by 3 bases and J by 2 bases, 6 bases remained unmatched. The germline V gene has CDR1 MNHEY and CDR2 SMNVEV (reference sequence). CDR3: CASSLAGGLPYEQYF. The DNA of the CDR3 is TGTGCCAGCAGTTTGGCGGGAGGCCTTCCCTACGAGCAGTACTTC.

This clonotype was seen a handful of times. The CDR3 bases are TGTGCCAGCAGCTGGTTCGGGACCTCCGGCTACGAGCAGTACTTC. Encoded protein: CASSWFGTSGYEQYF. V and J are TRBV7-2 and TRBJ2-7; D is tentatively TRBD1 or TRBD2 (5 bases each). This CDR3 spans 15 amino acids. Deletions cut 4 bases from V and 3 bases from J, with 16 bases between. Germline V gene lookup returns CDR1 SGHTA and CDR2 FQGNSA.